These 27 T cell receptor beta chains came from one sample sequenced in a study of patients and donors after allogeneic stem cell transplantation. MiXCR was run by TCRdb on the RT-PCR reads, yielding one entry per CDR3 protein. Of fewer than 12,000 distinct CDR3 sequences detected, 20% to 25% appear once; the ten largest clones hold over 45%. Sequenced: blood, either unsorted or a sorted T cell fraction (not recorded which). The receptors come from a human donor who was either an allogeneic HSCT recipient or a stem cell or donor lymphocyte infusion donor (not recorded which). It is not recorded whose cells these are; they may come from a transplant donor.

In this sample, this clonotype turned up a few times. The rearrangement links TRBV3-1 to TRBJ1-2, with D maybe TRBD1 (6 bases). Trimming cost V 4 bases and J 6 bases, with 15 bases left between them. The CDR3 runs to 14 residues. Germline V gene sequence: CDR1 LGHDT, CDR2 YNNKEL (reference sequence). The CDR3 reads CASSPTGRGDGYTF. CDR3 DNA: TGTGCCAGCAGCCCTACCGGAAGGGGGGATGGCTACACCTTC.

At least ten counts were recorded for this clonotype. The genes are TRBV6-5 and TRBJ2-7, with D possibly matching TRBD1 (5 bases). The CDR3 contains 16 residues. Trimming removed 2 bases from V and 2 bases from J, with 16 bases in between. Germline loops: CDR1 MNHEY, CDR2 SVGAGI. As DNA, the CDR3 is TGTGCCAGCAGTTACGCAGGGCACCAACTTGCCTACGAGCAGTACTTC. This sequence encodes CASSYAGHQLAYEQYF.

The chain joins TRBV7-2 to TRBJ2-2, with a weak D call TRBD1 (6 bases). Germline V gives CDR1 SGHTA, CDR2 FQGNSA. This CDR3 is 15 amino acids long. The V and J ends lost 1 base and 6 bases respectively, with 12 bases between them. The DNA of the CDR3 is TGTGCCAGCAGCTTAGTCACAGGGACGGCCGGGGAGCTGTTTTTT. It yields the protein CASSLVTGTAGELFF.

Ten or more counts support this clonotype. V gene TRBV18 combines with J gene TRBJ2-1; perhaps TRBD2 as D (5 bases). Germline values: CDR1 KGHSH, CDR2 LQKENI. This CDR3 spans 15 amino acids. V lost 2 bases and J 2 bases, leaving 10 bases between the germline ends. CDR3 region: CASSPASGTYNEQFF. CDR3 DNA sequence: TGTGCCAGCTCACCAGCTTCCGGGACCTACAATGAGCAGTTCTTC.

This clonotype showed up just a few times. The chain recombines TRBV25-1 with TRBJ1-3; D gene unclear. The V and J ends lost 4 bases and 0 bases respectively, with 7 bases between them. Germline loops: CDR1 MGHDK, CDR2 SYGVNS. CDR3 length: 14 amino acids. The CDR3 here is CASSGDISGNTIYF. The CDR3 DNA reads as TGTGCCAGCAGTGGAGACATCTCTGGAAACACCATATATTTT.

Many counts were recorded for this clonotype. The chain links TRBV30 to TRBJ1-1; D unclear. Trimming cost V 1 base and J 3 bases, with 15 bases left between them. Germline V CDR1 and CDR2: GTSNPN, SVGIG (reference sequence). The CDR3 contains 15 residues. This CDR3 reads CAWSGKVTGDTEAFF. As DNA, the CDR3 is TGTGCCTGGAGTGGGAAGGTGACCGGGGACACTGAAGCTTTCTTT.

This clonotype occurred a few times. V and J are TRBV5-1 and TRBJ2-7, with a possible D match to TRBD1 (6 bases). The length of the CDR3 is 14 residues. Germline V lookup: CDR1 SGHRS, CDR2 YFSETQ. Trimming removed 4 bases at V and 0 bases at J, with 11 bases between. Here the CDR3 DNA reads TGCGCCAGCAGCCCAATCAGGGGCTCCTACGAGCAGTACTTC. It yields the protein CASSPIRGSYEQYF.

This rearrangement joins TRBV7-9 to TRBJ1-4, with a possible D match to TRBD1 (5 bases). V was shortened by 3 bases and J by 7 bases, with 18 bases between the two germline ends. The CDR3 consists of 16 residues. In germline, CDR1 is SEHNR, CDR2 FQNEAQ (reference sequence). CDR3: CASSFQTRGLSEKLFF. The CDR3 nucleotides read TGTGCCAGCAGCTTTCAAACCCGGGGGTTGAGTGAAAAACTGTTTTTT.

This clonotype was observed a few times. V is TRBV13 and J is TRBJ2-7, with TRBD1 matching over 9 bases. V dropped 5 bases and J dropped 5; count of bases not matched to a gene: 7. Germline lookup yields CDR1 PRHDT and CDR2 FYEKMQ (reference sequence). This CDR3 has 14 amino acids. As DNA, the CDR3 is TGTGCCAGCAGCCGGGACAGGGAAATTGACGAGCAGTACTTC. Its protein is CASSRDREIDEQYF. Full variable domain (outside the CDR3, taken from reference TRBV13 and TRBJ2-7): AAGVIQSPRHLIKEKRETATLKCYPIPRHDTVYWYQQGPGQDPQFLISFYEKMQSDKGSIPDRFSAQQFSDYHSELNMSSLELGDSALYFCASSRDREIDEQYFGPGTRLTVT.

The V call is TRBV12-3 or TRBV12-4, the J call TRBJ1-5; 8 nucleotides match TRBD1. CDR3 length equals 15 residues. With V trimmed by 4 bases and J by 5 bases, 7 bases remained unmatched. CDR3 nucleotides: TGTGCCAGCAGTTCAACAGGGGGAGTGTATCAGCCCCAGCATTTT. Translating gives CASSSTGGVYQPQHF.

The DNA for the CDR3 is TGTGCCAGCAGCTTAGACAGCCAAAGTCAAGAGACCCAGTACTTC. Amino acids: CASSLDSQSQETQYF. The chain couples TRBV11-3 to TRBJ2-5; D unresolved. This CDR3 region has 15 residues. Germline CDR1 SGHNT, CDR2 YENEEA. Trimming cost V 0 bases and J 2 bases, with 10 bases left between them.

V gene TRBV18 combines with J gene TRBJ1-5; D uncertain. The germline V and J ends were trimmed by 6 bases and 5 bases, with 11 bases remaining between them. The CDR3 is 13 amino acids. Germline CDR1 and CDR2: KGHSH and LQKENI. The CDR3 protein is CASSNSGDQPQHF. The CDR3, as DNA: TGTGCCAGCTCCAATTCCGGGGATCAGCCCCAGCATTTT.

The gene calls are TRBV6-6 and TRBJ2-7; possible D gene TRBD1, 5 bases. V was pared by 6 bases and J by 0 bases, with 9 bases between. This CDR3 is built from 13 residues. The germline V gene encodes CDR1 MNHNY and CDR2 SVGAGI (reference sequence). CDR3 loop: CASRDQGSYEQYF. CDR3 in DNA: TGTGCCAGCAGGGACCAGGGCTCCTACGAGCAGTACTTC.

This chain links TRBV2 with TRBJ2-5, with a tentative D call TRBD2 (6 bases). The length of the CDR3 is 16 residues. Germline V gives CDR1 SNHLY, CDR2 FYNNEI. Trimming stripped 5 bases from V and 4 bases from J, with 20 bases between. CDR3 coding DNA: TGTGCCAGCAGTTCTCGACCGGGACTCGGAGGAGAGACCCAGTACTTC. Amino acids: CASSSRPGLGGETQYF.

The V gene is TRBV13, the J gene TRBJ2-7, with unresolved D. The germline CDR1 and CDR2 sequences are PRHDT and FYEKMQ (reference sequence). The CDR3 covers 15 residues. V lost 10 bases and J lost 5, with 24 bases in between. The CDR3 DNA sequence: TGTGCCACCGACATATTAGGAACGATACGCGACGAGCAGTACTTC. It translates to CATDILGTIRDEQYF.

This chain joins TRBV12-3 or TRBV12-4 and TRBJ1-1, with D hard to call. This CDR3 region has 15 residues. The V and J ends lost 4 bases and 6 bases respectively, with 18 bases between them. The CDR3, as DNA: TGTGCCAGCAGTTCTGGGTCGGGATATGTGGCTGAAGCTTTCTTT. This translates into CASSSGSGYVAEAFF.

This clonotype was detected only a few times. The CDR3 DNA sequence: TGTGCCAGCAGCTTGTTGCCAGGGACGAGTGAGGCCCAAGAGACCCAGTACTTC. It is translated as CASSLLPGTSEAQETQYF. The J gene is TRBJ2-5, the V gene TRBV5-8; possibly TRBD1 or TRBD2 for D (5 bases each). The germline V and J ends were trimmed by 1 base and 1 base, with 20 bases remaining between them. Germline V gene sequence: CDR1 SGHTS, CDR2 YDEGEE. This CDR3 region has 18 residues.

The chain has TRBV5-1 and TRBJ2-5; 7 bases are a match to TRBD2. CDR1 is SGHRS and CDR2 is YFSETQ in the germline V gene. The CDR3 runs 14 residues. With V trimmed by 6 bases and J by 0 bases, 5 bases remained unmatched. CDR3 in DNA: TGCGCCAGCACGCTAGCGGACTACCAAGAGACCCAGTACTTC. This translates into CASTLADYQETQYF.

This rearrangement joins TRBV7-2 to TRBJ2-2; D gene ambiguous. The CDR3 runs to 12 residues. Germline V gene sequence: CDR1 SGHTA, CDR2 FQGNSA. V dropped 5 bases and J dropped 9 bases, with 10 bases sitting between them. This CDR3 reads CASSHYGWELFF. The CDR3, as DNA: TGTGCCAGCAGCCACTATGGATGGGAGCTGTTTTTT. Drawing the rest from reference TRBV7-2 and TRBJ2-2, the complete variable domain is GAGVSQSPSNKVTEKGKDVELRCDPISGHTALYWYRQSLGQGLEFLIYFQGNSAPDKSGLPSDRFSAERTGGSVSTLTIQRTQQEDSAVYLCASSHYGWELFFGEGSRLTVL.

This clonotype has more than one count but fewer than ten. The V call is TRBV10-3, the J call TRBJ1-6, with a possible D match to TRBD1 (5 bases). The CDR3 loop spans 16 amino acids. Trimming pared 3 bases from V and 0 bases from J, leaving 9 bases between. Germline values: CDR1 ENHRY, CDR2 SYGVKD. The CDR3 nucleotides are TGTGCCATCAGTGATCCGCAGGGCTCCTATAATTCACCCCTCCACTTT. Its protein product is CAISDPQGSYNSPLHF.

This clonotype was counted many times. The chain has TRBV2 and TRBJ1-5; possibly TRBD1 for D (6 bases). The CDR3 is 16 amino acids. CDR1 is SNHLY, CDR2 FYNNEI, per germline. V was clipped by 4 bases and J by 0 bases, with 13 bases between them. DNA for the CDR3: TGTGCCAGCAGTGGGGGAACAGGGCGTAGCAATCAGCCCCAGCATTTT. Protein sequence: CASSGGTGRSNQPQHF.

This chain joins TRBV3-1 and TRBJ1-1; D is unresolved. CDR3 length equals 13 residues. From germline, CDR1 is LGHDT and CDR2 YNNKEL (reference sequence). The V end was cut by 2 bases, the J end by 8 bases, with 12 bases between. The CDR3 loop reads CASSQIGLGEAFF. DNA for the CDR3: TGTGCCAGCAGCCAAATTGGACTGGGGGAAGCTTTCTTT. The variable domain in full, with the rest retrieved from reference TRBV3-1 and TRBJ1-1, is DTAVSQTPKYLVTQMGNDKSIKCEQNLGHDTMYWYKQDSKKFLKIMFSYNNKELIINETVPNRFSPKSPDKAHLNLHINSLELGDSAVYFCASSQIGLGEAFFGQGTRLTVV.

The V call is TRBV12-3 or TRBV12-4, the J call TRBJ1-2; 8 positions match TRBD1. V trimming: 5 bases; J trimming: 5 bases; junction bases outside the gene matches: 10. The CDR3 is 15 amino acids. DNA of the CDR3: TGTGCCAGCAGTCAAACGGACAGGGCGGGGTATGGCTACACCTTC. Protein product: CASSQTDRAGYGYTF.

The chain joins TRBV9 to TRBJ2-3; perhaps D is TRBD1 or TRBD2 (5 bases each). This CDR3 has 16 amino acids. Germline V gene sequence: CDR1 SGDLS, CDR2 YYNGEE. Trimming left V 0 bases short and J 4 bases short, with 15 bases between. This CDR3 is CASSVGGVVDADTQYF. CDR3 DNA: TGTGCCAGCAGCGTAGGAGGGGTAGTGGACGCAGATACGCAGTATTTT.

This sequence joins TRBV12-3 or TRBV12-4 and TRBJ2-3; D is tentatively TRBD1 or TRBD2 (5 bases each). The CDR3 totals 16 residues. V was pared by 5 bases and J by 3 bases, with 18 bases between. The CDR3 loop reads CASSGRDHRGTDTQYF. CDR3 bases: TGTGCCAGCAGTGGCAGGGACCACCGGGGAACAGATACGCAGTATTTT.

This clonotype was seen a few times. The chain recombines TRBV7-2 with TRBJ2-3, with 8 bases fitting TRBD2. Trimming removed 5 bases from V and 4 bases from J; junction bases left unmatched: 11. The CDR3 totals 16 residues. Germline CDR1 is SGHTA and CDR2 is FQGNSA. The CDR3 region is CASSPPGLLAADTQYF. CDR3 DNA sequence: TGTGCCAGCAGCCCCCCGGGGTTACTAGCGGCAGATACGCAGTATTTT.

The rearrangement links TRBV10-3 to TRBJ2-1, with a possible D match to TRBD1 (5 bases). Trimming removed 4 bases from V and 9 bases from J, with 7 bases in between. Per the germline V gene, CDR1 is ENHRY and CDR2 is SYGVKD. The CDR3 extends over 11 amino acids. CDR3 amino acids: CAISGQSEQFF. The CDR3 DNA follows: TGTGCCATCAGTGGACAGTCTGAGCAGTTCTTC.